This entry describes one T cell receptor (beta chain). TCRdb keeps only in-frame clones here, not all; method: immunoSEQ multiplex PCR. The repertoire holds about 87,000 clones, with approximately 82% as singletons. The source of the sample is a study of blood T cell repertoires in COVID-19. The wider study: Some COVID-19 samples were acute and others convalescent; all came from the United States, Italy and Spain. Nucleic acid was either cDNA or gDNA, and it came from T cells, B-cell-depleted T cells, or PBMCs.

This receptor was taken from a woman aged 70-85 years with acute or convalescent COVID-19. Sequenced: peripheral blood.

CDR3 DNA: TGCGCCAGCGCTTTAGGAGGGTGGAACACCGGGGAGCTGTTTTTT. Residues: CASALGGWNTGELFF. This chain links TRBV5-1 with TRBJ2-2; possible D gene TRBD2, 6 bases. From germline, CDR1 is SGHRS and CDR2 YFSETQ. The CDR3 loop spans 15 amino acids. Between the trimmed V and J ends, which lost 7 bases and 1 base, there was a span of 14 bases.